This passage covers 21 T cell receptor beta chains from one sample sequenced in a study of blood T cell repertoires in COVID-19. Repertoires were generated with immunoSEQ multiplex PCR, while TCRdb's copy carries only in-frame clones and drops some. The table records more than 110,000 clones, about nine tenths of them present only once. The material sequenced was PBMCs or T cells enriched from blood (not recorded which). The receptors stem from a man aged 45-65 years who had recovered from COVID-19.

The CDR3 coding sequence is TGTGCCAGCAGCTTCGGACAGGAAAGTGAAAAACTGTTTTTT. This gives the protein CASSFGQESEKLFF. The chain couples TRBV11-1 to TRBJ1-4; the match to TRBD1 covers 7 bases. The CDR3 runs to 14 residues. With 3 bases clipped from V and 7 bases from J, the junction kept 5 bases outside the gene matches. From germline, CDR1 is SGHAT and CDR2 FQDESV (reference sequence).

The gene calls are TRBV5-1 and TRBJ2-1; D is perhaps TRBD2 (5 bases). In germline, CDR1 is SGHRS, CDR2 YFSETQ. CDR3 length equals 15 residues. With 2 bases removed from V and 2 bases from J, the gap between germline ends came to 11 bases. The DNA of the CDR3 is TGCGCCAGCAGCTTCGGGGAGCCCACCTACAATGAGCAGTTCTTC. As protein: CASSFGEPTYNEQFF.

The chain carries TRBV7-8 and TRBJ1-1, with 9 positions matching TRBD1. The trim removed 1 base at V and 4 bases at J, leaving 4 bases unmatched. Germline assignment: CDR1 SGHVS and CDR2 FQNEAQ. The CDR3 runs 15 residues. The CDR3 nucleotides are TGTGCCAGCAGCTTAGTCCTGACAGGGGGCACTGAAGCTTTCTTT. The encoded protein is CASSLVLTGGTEAFF.

The chain combines TRBV28 with TRBJ1-5; TRBD1 matches 9 bases. Per germline, CDR1 MDHEN and CDR2 SYDVKM. V was clipped by 5 bases and J by 0 bases; unmatched bases: 14. The CDR3 loop spans 19 amino acids. In DNA, the CDR3 is TGTGCCAGCAGTCCCTACCGGGGGACAGGGCACTATAGCAATCAGCCCCAGCATTTT. It codes for CASSPYRGTGHYSNQPQHF.

The chain combines TRBV28 with TRBJ2-7; TRBD1 matches at 8 bases. J lost 6 bases, V lost 6 bases, and 4 bases had no gene match. This CDR3 is built from 12 residues. The germline V gene encodes CDR1 MDHEN and CDR2 SYDVKM. The CDR3 here is CASRTQGAEQYV. The DNA for the CDR3 is TGTGCCAGCAGAACCCAGGGGGCCGAGCAGTACGTC.

This chain joins TRBV6-5 and TRBJ2-2, with D unresolved. Trimming took 7 bases from V and 1 from J, leaving 4 bases between them. This CDR3 is 12 amino acids long. CDR1 MNHEY and CDR2 SVGAGI come from the germline V gene. The CDR3 loop is CASIQNTGELFF. CDR3 nucleotide sequence: TGTGCCAGCATTCAGAACACCGGGGAGCTGTTTTTT.

The V and J genes are TRBV11-3 and TRBJ1-5; D might be TRBD1 (5 bases). V lost 3 bases and J lost 5, with 17 bases in between. Per the germline V gene, CDR1 is SGHNT and CDR2 is YENEEA. The CDR3 extends over 16 amino acids. The CDR3 sequence: CASSFRDSLGDQPQHF. The CDR3 coding sequence is TGTGCCAGCAGCTTTCGGGACTCCCTGGGAGATCAGCCCCAGCATTTT.

The V and J genes are TRBV6-5 and TRBJ1-1; TRBD1 matches at 7 bases. This CDR3 contains 13 residues. With V trimmed by 7 bases and J by 6 bases, 8 bases remained unmatched. The germline CDR1 and CDR2 sequences are MNHEY and SVGAGI. CDR3 DNA: TGTGCCAGCACTGTCCCAGGGGGACCTGAAGCTTTCTTT. Its translation is CASTVPGGPEAFF.

This chain joins TRBV11-2 and TRBJ1-3; 7 bases are shared with TRBD1. The CDR3 covers 15 residues. Per the germline V gene, CDR1 is SGHAT and CDR2 is FQNNGV. The trim removed 6 bases at V and 0 bases at J, leaving 5 bases unmatched. The CDR3 region has the DNA TGTGCCAGCAGACCGGACAGGTACTCTGGAAACACCATATATTTT. Amino acids: CASRPDRYSGNTIYF.

V is TRBV4-3 and J is TRBJ2-1; 8 nucleotides align to TRBD2. CDR3 length equals 17 residues. In germline, CDR1 is LGHNA, CDR2 YSLEER. V was clipped by 0 bases and J by 7 bases; unmatched bases: 11. The CDR3 DNA sequence: TGCGCCAGCAGCCAAGATTTCCGGGAGGGGTCAATAAATGAGCAGTTCTTC. Translation: CASSQDFREGSINEQFF.

The rearrangement links TRBV14 to TRBJ1-6; 7 bases map to TRBD1. The J segment lost 10 bases and the V segment lost 1 base, leaving 7 bases of the junction unmatched. This CDR3 is built from 15 residues. CDR1 and CDR2 from the germline V gene are SGHDN and FVKESK. The CDR3 DNA is TGTGCCAGCAGCCAAGTCCGACAGGGTCGGTCACCCCTCCACTTT. Amino acids: CASSQVRQGRSPLHF.

Written as DNA, the CDR3 is TGCAGCGTTATTCGGAGGGCAGATACGCAGTATTTT. Residues: CSVIRRADTQYF. This chain connects TRBV29-1 to TRBJ2-3, with D possibly being TRBD2 (6 bases). This CDR3 is built from 12 residues. From germline, CDR1 is SQVTM and CDR2 ANQGSEA. V lost 5 bases and J 4 bases, leaving 10 bases between the germline ends.

The rearrangement uses TRBV11-2 and TRBJ1-1, with 7 positions matching TRBD1. Germline V gives CDR1 SGHAT, CDR2 FQNNGV. With V trimmed by 4 bases and J by 0 bases, 5 bases remained unmatched. The CDR3 sequence is 15 residues long. In nucleotides, the CDR3 is TGTGCCAGCAGCTCGTCGGGACAGATGAACACTGAAGCTTTCTTT. Protein product: CASSSSGQMNTEAFF.

This chain joins TRBV6-5 and TRBJ1-4, with TRBD1 matching 7 bases. Germline values: CDR1 MNHEY, CDR2 SVGAGI. The CDR3 is 15 residues long. Trimming removed 5 bases from V and 8 bases from J; junction bases left unmatched: 11. The CDR3 bases are TGTGCCAGCAGTAAATTTGACAGGGAGGACGAAAAACTGTTTTTT. Protein sequence: CASSKFDREDEKLFF.

The chain has TRBV7-8 and TRBJ1-2; D not resolved. V lost 2 bases and J 6 bases, leaving 10 bases between the germline ends. The CDR3 sequence is 13 residues long. Germline V lookup: CDR1 SGHVS, CDR2 FQNEAQ. DNA for the CDR3: TGTGCCAGCAGCTTATCAATCGGGGATGGCTACACCTTC. Residues: CASSLSIGDGYTF.

The rearrangement joins TRBV10-3 to TRBJ1-6, with D possibly being TRBD1 (5 bases). V lost 5 bases, J lost 4 bases, and 15 bases lay in between. Germline V gene sequence: CDR1 ENHRY, CDR2 SYGVKD. The CDR3 loop spans 16 amino acids. The chain's CDR3 is CAISRQSPRYNSPLHF. Written as DNA, the CDR3 is TGTGCCATCAGTAGACAGTCTCCCCGTTATAATTCACCCCTCCACTTT.

The V gene is TRBV11-2, the J gene TRBJ2-5, with D unclear. V dropped 6 bases and J dropped 5 bases, with 10 bases sitting between them. CDR3 length: 12 amino acids. Germline V lookup: CDR1 SGHAT, CDR2 FQNNGV. The CDR3 sequence is CASSLQLETQYF. CDR3 coding DNA: TGTGCCAGCAGTTTACAATTGGAGACCCAGTACTTC.

The V and J genes are TRBV3-1 (or the pseudogene TRBV3-2) and TRBJ2-2; D unclear. The CDR3 sequence is 12 residues long. V shed 3 bases and J shed 8 bases, with 7 bases lying between them. Germline V gives CDR1 LGHDT, CDR2 YNNKEL (reference sequence). CDR3 in DNA: TGTGCCAGCAGCCAGCGGTTTGGGGAGCTGTTTTTT. Translating it yields CASSQRFGELFF.

The chain recombines TRBV4-1 with TRBJ2-1; 8 bases are a match to TRBD2. V shed 4 bases, J shed 13 bases, and the junction held 12 bases outside the gene matches. The CDR3 is 14 amino acids. Germline V lookup: CDR1 MGHRA, CDR2 YSYEKL. The CDR3 DNA follows: TGCGCCAGCAGCCCCGGGATTTCCGGGACTAGTCAGTTCTTC. This encodes CASSPGISGTSQFF.

J is TRBJ1-2 and V is TRBV24-1; the D gene is possibly TRBD1 (5 bases). The V end lost 4 bases, the J end lost 4 bases, and 21 bases lay between the germline ends. Germline values: CDR1 KGHDR, CDR2 SFDVKD. This CDR3 has 17 residues. The CDR3 region is CATSDNLGGGGSYGYTF. Here the CDR3 DNA reads TGTGCCACCAGTGACAACCTCGGGGGGGGAGGAAGCTATGGCTACACCTTC.

This clone showed up just once. The rearrangement links TRBV7-6 to TRBJ1-1; D is perhaps TRBD1 (6 bases). CDR3 size: 14 residues. Germline-derived CDR1 and CDR2 are SGHVS and FNYEAQ. Trimming stripped 1 base from V and 4 bases from J, with 10 bases between. The CDR3 region is CASSLEGVITEAFF. CDR3 sequence (DNA): TGTGCCAGCAGCTTAGAGGGGGTTATCACTGAAGCTTTCTTT.